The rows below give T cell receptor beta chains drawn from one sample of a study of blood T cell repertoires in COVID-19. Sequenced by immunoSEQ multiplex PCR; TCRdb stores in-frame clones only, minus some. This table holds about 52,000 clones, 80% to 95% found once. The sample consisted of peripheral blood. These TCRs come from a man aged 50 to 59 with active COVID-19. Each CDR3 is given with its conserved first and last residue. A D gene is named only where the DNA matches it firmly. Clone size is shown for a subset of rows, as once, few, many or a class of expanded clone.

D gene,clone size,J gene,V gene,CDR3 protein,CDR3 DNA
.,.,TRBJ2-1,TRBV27,CASSFPGKRPYNEQFF,TGTGCCAGCAGTTTTCCAGGGAAAAGACCTTACAATGAGCAGTTCTTC
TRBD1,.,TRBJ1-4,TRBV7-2,CASSPRTGRNEKLFF,TGTGCCAGCAGCCCCCGGACAGGGCGAAATGAAAAACTGTTTTTT
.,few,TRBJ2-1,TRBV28,CASSPPTGYNEQFF,TGTGCCAGCAGTCCACCGACGGGATACAATGAGCAGTTCTTC
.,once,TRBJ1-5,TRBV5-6,CASSLNRDQPQHF,TGTGCCAGCAGCTTGAATCGGGATCAGCCCCAGCATTTT
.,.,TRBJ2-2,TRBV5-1,CASSLARQLQNTGELFF,TGCGCCAGCAGCTTGGCCCGACAGCTCCAAAACACCGGGGAGCTGTTTTTT
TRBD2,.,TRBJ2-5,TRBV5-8,CASSLSGVGWETQYF,TGTGCCAGCAGCTTGAGCGGGGTTGGGTGGGAGACCCAGTACTTC
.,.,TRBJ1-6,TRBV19,CASSPRATLGSPLHF,TGTGCCAGTAGCCCCAGGGCTACCCTAGGCTCACCCCTCCACTTT
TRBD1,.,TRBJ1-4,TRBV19,CASSIVGQGPWEKLFF,TGTGCCAGTAGTATAGTAGGACAGGGACCGTGGGAAAAACTGTTTTTT
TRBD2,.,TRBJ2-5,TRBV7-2,CASSLMGLAGSRETQYF,TGTGCCAGCAGCTTAATGGGACTAGCGGGGAGTAGGGAGACCCAGTACTTC
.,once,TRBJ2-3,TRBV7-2,CASSSSGTDTQYF,.
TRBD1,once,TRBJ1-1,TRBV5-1,CASSIRQGFPAFF,TGCGCCAGCAGCATTCGACAGGGGTTTCCGGCTTTCTTT
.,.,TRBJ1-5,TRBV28,CASSSGVSLNQPQHF,TGTGCCAGCAGTTCGGGGGTATCCCTTAATCAGCCCCAGCATTTT
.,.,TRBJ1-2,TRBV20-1,CSASNRGYGYTF,TGCAGTGCTAGTAACCGCGGCTATGGCTACACCTTC
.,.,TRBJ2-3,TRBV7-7,CASSLLSGADTQYF,TGTGCCAGCAGCCTATTATCAGGGGCAGATACGCAGTATTTT
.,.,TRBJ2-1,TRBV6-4,CASSDSWAGEQFF,TGTGCCAGCAGTGACTCTTGGGCTGGTGAGCAGTTCTTC
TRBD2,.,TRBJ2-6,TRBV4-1,CASSQGAGAGANVLTF,TGCGCCAGCAGCCAAGGGGCGGGGGCTGGGGCCAACGTCCTGACTTTC
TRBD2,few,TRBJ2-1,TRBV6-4,CASSEGLTNEQFF,TGTGCCAGCAGTGAGGGACTAACGAATGAGCAGTTCTTC
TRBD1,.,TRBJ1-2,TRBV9,CASSVAGGLGYGYTF,TGTGCCAGCAGCGTAGCAGGGGGCTTGGGCTATGGCTACACCTTC
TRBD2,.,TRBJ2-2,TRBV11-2,CASSKLAGGVLGGELFF,TGTGCCAGCAGCAAACTAGCGGGAGGAGTCCTGGGGGGGGAGCTGTTTTTT
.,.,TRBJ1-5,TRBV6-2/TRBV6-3,CASSRDLKGQPQHF,TGTGCCAGCAGTCGGGACTTGAAGGGTCAGCCCCAGCATTTT
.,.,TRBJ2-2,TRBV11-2,CASSLAAGSTGELFF,TGTGCCAGCAGCTTAGCCGCGGGTAGTACCGGGGAGCTGTTTTTT
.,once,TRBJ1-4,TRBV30,CAWSGTTQSATNEKLFF,TGTGCCTGGAGCGGGACAACCCAGTCTGCAACTAATGAAAAACTGTTTTTT
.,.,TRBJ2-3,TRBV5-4,CASSRNLGLLADTQYF,TGTGCCAGCAGCCGCAATCTAGGACTTTTGGCAGATACGCAGTATTTT
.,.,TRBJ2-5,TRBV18,CASSPPGQAETQYF,TGTGCCAGCTCACCACCTGGCCAGGCAGAGACCCAGTACTTC